The 4 T cell receptor beta chains in this list originate from one sample, sequenced in a study of cytomegalovirus exposure and HLA in healthy donors. PCR involved 60 Vbeta and 13 Jbeta primers. Data came from immunoSEQ multiplex PCR; TCRdb stores just in-frame clones and leaves some out. The sample carries 180,000 or so clones, approximately 84% recorded once. Sequenced: PBMCs. Receptors originate from a girl aged 10 to 17 in good health and CMV-seropositive.

The chain links TRBV2 to TRBJ2-1; perhaps TRBD2 as D (5 bases). The CDR3 is made up of 15 amino acids. Germline V lookup: CDR1 SNHLY, CDR2 FYNNEI. V was trimmed by 3 bases and J by 2 bases, leaving 11 bases between them. The DNA of the CDR3 is TGTGCCAGCAGTGAGGACTGGCCGACCTACAATGAGCAGTTCTTC. This sequence encodes CASSEDWPTYNEQFF.

The V gene is TRBV19, the J gene TRBJ1-2; D gene ambiguous. Germline lookup yields CDR1 LNHDA and CDR2 SQIVND (reference sequence). The CDR3 loop spans 11 amino acids. The germline V and J ends were trimmed by 5 bases and 9 bases, with 10 bases remaining between them. CDR3 bases: TGTGCCAGTAGTCTCGGTTTTCGCTACACCTTC. Translated: CASSLGFRYTF.

The chain links TRBV19 to TRBJ1-1, with D possibly TRBD1 on 6 matching bases. The germline V gene has CDR1 LNHDA and CDR2 SQIVND (reference sequence). Trimming stripped 6 bases from V and 11 bases from J, with 28 bases between. The CDR3 totals 16 residues. The DNA of the CDR3 is TGTGCCAGTAGGATGGGTGTCGGGCGGCGGGAGCAGGGGGCTTTCTTT. This gives the protein CASRMGVGRREQGAFF. Looking up the rest from reference TRBV19 and TRBJ1-1 gives the full variable domain: DGGITQSPKYLFRKEGQNVTLSCEQNLNHDAMYWYRQDPGQGLRLIYYSQIVNDFQKGDIAEGYSVSREKKESFPLTVTSAQKNPTAFYLCASRMGVGRREQGAFFGQGTRLTVV.

The CDR3 sequence: CASSVGGYEQYF. CDR3 nucleotides: TGTGCCAGCAGTGTCGGGGGGTACGAGCAGTACTTC. This chain joins TRBV2 and TRBJ2-7; 7 bases agree with TRBD2. V shed 4 bases, J shed 4 bases, and the junction held 1 base outside the gene matches. Germline V gene lookup returns CDR1 SNHLY and CDR2 FYNNEI. CDR3 size: 12 residues.